Listed below are T cell receptor beta chains from one sample, sequenced in a study of cytomegalovirus exposure and HLA in healthy donors. Sequenced by immunoSEQ multiplex PCR; TCRdb stores in-frame clones only, minus some. The sample lists 150,000 to 200,000 clones, about 80% occurring once. The specimen was PBMCs. Source of these receptors: a man in his forties or fifties in good health and CMV-seropositive. Both conserved end residues are part of each CDR3. D genes are given only for firm matches. Clone size, where shown, is once, few, many, or a class for clones that have expanded.

>TRBV7-9|TRBJ2-7|-|TRBD1
TGTGCCAGCAGCACTCCGGGACAGGGCTACGAGCAGTACTTC
CASSTPGQGYEQYF
>TRBV7-3|TRBJ2-1|once|-
TGTGCCAGCAGCGAAACGATTGCTGGGACAAAAGTCAATGAGCAGTTCTTC
CASSETIAGTKVNEQFF
>TRBV28|TRBJ2-2|-|-
TGTGCCAGCCACGAGGGGAACACCGGGGAGCTGTTTTTT
CASHEGNTGELFF
>TRBV4-3|TRBJ1-5|-|-
TGCGCCAGCAGCCAGACTCAGCAGGGGAGCCAGCCCCAGCATTTT
CASSQTQQGSQPQHF
>TRBV29-1|TRBJ2-1|-|TRBD1
TGCAGCGTTGATGGGGACAGGGATGGCTCCTACAATGAGCAGTTCTTC
CSVDGDRDGSYNEQFF
>TRBV4-2|TRBJ2-5|-|-
TGTGCCAGCAGCCAACTCTGGGGCGGAGTAACGAAAGAGACCCAGTACTTC
CASSQLWGGVTKETQYF
>TRBV7-9|TRBJ1-6|-|-
TGTGCCAGCAGCTTAGATTCTGGACTACATTCACCCCTCCACTTT
CASSLDSGLHSPLHF
>TRBV29-1|TRBJ2-5|once|-
TGCAGCGTTGTGAACGCAGGCTGGGAGACCCAGTACTTC
CSVVNAGWETQYF
>TRBV28|TRBJ2-5|-|TRBD1
TGTGCCAGCAGTTCGGCGGGACAGGGTGAGACCCAGTACTTC
CASSSAGQGETQYF
>TRBV30|TRBJ1-5|-|-
TGTGCCTGGAGTGGGCTTTCGGAGAATCAGCCCCAGCATTTT
CAWSGLSENQPQHF
>TRBV7-9|TRBJ2-3|-|TRBD1
TGTGCCAGCAGCTTAAGGTTGACAGGGGAGTCAAGCACAGATACGCAGTATTTT
CASSLRLTGESSTDTQYF
>TRBV18|TRBJ2-2|-|-
TGTGCCAGCTCACTCATTGAAAGGAGAAGGAACACCGGGGAGCTGTTTTTT
CASSLIERRRNTGELFF
>TRBV6-6|TRBJ2-7|-|-
TGTGCCAGCAGTCACCCTATGACTAACCCCTACGAGCAGTACTTC
CASSHPMTNPYEQYF
>TRBV18|TRBJ2-3|-|TRBD1
TGTGCCAGCTCACTTAGGACAGGTAGCACAGATACGCAGTATTTT
CASSLRTGSTDTQYF
>TRBV6-5|TRBJ2-3|-|-
TGTGCCAGCAGTTACGCGACTAGCACAGATACGCAGTATTTT
CASSYATSTDTQYF
>TRBV7-8|TRBJ2-3|-|-
TGTGCCAGCAGCCCCTTTCTAGCTTCAGATACGCAGTATTTT
CASSPFLASDTQYF
>TRBV29-1|TRBJ2-7|-|TRBD2
TGCAGCGTTGATGGGACTAGCGGGCCCGGAAGCTCCTACGAGCAGTACTTC
CSVDGTSGPGSSYEQYF
>TRBV5-1|TRBJ2-1|-|-
TGCGCCAGCAGCCCGGACTCGTCTTCCTACAATGAGCAGTTCTTC
CASSPDSSSYNEQFF
>TRBV9|TRBJ1-2|-|-
TGTGCCAGCAGCGTAGTAGGGGTTGATGGCTACACCTTC
CASSVVGVDGYTF
>TRBV5-1|TRBJ2-5|-|TRBD2
TGCGCCAGCAGCGTCTCGGGGGGGGCGGAGGAGACCCAGTACTTC
CASSVSGGAEETQYF
>TRBV29-1|TRBJ2-7|-|TRBD1
TGCAGCGTCCGTTCCGGGACAGATCCCTACGAGCAGTACTTC
CSVRSGTDPYEQYF
>TRBV2|TRBJ1-2|once|-
TGTGCCAGCAGTCGACATCGACCGGGGGACTATGGCTACACCTTC
CASSRHRPGDYGYTF
>TRBV10-3|TRBJ1-2|-|-
TGTGCCATCAGTGATGGAGCAACAACTATAATTACTAGAGGTTATGGCTACACCTTC
CAISDGATTIITRGYGYTF
>TRBV12-5|TRBJ1-1|-|TRBD1
TGTGCTAGTTCGACAGGGGGCTTGAACACTGAAGCTTTCTTT
CASSTGGLNTEAFF